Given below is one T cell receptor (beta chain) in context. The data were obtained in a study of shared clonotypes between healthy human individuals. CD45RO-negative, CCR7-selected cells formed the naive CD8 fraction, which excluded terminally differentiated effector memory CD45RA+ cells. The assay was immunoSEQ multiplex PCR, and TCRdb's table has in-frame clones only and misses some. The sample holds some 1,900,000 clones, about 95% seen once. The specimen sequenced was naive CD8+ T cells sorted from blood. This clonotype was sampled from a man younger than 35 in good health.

CDR3 sequence: CAWSVGQGIRQPQHF. The DNA for the CDR3 is TGTGCCTGGAGTGTGGGACAGGGGATACGTCAGCCCCAGCATTTT. The chain joins TRBV30 to TRBJ1-5; 10 bases agree with TRBD1. CDR3 length: 15 amino acids. Losses at the gene ends were 0 bases for V and 6 bases for J; bases not matched to a gene: 5. Germline V lookup: CDR1 GTSNPN, CDR2 SVGIG (reference sequence).